This TCR beta chain was observed in a study of blood T cell repertoires in COVID-19. As for the study in general: PBMCs, B-cell-depleted T cells, or T cells were the source of the cDNA or gDNA that made up the material.

V was pared by 0 bases and J by 1 base, with 10 bases between. Germline V gene data show CDR1 as SGDLS and CDR2 as YYNGEE. This CDR3 region has 15 residues. Assignments of participants to cohorts depended upon their own reported clinical history. Assay used: immunoSEQ multiplex PCR; TCRdb lists only in-frame clones, some missing. The profile covers about 330,000 clones, with more than 70% appearing a single time and about 5.4% taken by the ten largest. This rearrangement joins TRBV9 to TRBJ1-1; D unclear. This receptor was identified in a woman in her twenties or thirties who had recovered from COVID-19. The sequenced sample was PBMCs or T cells enriched from blood (not recorded which). CDR3 residues: CASSVDARENTEAFF. The CDR3 DNA reads TGTGCCAGCAGCGTAGACGCCCGAGAGAACACTGAAGCTTTCTTT.